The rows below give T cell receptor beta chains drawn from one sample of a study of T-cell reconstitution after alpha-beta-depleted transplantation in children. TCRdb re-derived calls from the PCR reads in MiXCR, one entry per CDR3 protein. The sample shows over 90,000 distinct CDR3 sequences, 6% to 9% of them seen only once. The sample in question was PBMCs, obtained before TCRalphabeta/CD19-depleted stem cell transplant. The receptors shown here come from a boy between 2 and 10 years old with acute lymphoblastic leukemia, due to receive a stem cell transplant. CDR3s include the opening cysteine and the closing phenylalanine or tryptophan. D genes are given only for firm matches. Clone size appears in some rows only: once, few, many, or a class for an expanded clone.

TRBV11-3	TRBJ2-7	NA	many	CASSLDRGYSYEQYF	TGTGCCAGCAGCTTAGATAGAGGGTACTCCTACGAGCAGTACTTC
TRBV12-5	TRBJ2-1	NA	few	CASAPGATQYYNEQFF	TGTGCTAGTGCCCCGGGGGCTACCCAATACTACAATGAGCAGTTCTTC
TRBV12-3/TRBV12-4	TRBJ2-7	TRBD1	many	CASSRGQGYRYEQYF	TGTGCCAGCAGCCGGGGACAGGGGTATCGTTACGAGCAGTACTTC
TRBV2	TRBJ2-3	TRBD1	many	CASTTGAYTDTQYF	TGTGCCAGCACCACAGGGGCCTACACAGATACGCAGTATTTT
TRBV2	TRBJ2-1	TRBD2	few	CASRLAGSSSYNEQFF	TGTGCCAGCAGGCTAGCGGGGTCTTCCTCCTACAATGAGCAGTTCTTC
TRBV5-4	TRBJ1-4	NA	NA	CASSLGPASNEKLFF	TGTGCCAGCAGCTTGGGCCCAGCCTCTAATGAAAAACTGTTTTTT
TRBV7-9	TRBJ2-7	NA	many	CASSSSPFGRASYEQYF	TGTGCCAGCAGCTCCTCCCCTTTCGGCAGGGCTTCCTACGAGCAGTACTTC
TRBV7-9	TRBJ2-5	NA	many	CASSLGAKETQYF	TGTGCCAGCAGCTTGGGGGCGAAAGAGACCCAGTACTTC
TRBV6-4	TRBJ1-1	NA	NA	CASSSSGEQGEAFF	TGTGCCAGCAGCTCGTCAGGGGAACAGGGTGAAGCTTTCTTT
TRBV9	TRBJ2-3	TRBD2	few	CASSVRTRVGDTQYF	TGTGCCAGCAGCGTCCGGACTAGAGTGGGTGATACGCAGTATTTT
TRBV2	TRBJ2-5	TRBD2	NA	CASMERLAGRQETQYF	TGTGCCAGCATGGAAAGACTAGCGGGGCGCCAAGAGACCCAGTACTTC
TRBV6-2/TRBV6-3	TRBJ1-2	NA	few	CATETYGVPSYGYTF	TGTGCCACCGAAACCTATGGGGTTCCCAGCTATGGCTACACCTTC
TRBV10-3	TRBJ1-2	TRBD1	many	CAATERQGNGYTF	TGTGCCGCGACGGAAAGACAGGGTAATGGCTACACCTTC
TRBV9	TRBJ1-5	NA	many	CASSVEPGLNQPQHF	TGTGCCAGCAGCGTAGAGCCAGGGTTAAATCAGCCCCAGCATTTT
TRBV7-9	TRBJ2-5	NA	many	CASSRQPGSSQETQYF	TGTGCCAGCAGCCGGCAGCCGGGAAGCAGTCAAGAGACCCAGTACTTC
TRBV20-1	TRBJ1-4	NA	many	CSARRQGRTNEKLFF	TGCAGTGCTAGGCGGCAGGGGAGAACTAATGAAAAACTGTTTTTT
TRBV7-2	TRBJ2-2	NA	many	CASSSRGYKTEPNTGELFF	TGTGCCAGCAGCTCAAGGGGATATAAGACCGAACCGAACACCGGGGAGCTGTTTTTT
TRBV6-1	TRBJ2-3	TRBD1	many	CASSGWDRGTDTQYF	TGTGCCAGCAGTGGGTGGGACAGGGGCACAGATACGCAGTATTTT
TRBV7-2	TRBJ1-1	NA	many	CASSLAGVRDTEAFF	TGTGCCAGCAGCTTAGCAGGGGTTCGGGACACTGAAGCTTTCTTT
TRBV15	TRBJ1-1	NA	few	CATSKNTEAFF	TGTGCCACCAGCAAGAACACTGAAGCTTTCTTT
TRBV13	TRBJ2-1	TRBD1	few	CASSFRTGGATNEQFF	TGTGCCAGCAGCTTCAGGACAGGGGGCGCGACGAATGAGCAGTTCTTC
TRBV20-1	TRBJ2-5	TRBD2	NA	CSAMTSGEETQYF	TGCAGTGCTATGACTAGCGGGGAAGAGACCCAGTACTTC
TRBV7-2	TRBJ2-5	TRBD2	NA	CASTYTSAQETQYF	TGTGCCAGCACCTACACTAGCGCCCAAGAGACCCAGTACTTC
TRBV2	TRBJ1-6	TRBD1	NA	CALCSPNRQGSYNSPLHF	TGTGCCCTCTGTTCTCCCAACCGACAGGGGAGCTATAATTCACCCCTCCACTTT
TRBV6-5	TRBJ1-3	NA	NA	CASSSTGFSGNTIYF	TGTGCCAGCAGTTCCACAGGTTTCTCTGGAAACACCATATATTTT
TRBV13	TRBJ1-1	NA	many	CASSSSYTEAFF	TGTGCCAGCAGCTCCTCTTACACTGAAGCTTTCTTT
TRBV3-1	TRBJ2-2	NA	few	CASSQDLGELFF	TGTGCCAGCAGCCAAGACCTGGGGGAGCTGTTTTTT
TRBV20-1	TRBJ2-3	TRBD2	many	CSARPAGGRADTQYF	TGCAGTGCTAGACCAGCGGGGGGGCGTGCAGATACGCAGTATTTT
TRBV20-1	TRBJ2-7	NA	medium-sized	CSARDLANSYEQYF	TGCAGTGCTAGAGATCTGGCAAACTCCTACGAGCAGTACTTC
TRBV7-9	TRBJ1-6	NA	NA	CASGTSGSPLHF	TGTGCCAGCGGGACCTCGGGTTCACCCCTCCACTTT
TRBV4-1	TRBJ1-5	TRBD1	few	CASSGDRAQPQHF	TGCGCCAGCAGCGGGGACAGAGCCCAGCCCCAGCATTTT
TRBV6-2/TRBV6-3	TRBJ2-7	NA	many	CASTQIAWVKQYF	TGTGCCAGCACCCAAATCGCTTGGGTAAAGCAGTACTTC
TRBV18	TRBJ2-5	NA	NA	CASSPPGLAQETQYF	TGTGCCAGCTCACCACCGGGATTGGCCCAAGAGACCCAGTACTTC
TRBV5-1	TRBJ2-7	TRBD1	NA	CASSTVNRGEQYF	TGCGCCAGCAGCACGGTCAACAGGGGCGAGCAGTACTTC
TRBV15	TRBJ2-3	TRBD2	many	CATSEGAGATDTQYF	TGTGCCACCAGCGAAGGGGCGGGAGCTACAGATACGCAGTATTTT
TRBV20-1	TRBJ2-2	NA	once	CCARAPRGTGELFF	TGCTGTGCTAGAGCCCCCCGGGGAACCGGGGAGCTGTTTTTT
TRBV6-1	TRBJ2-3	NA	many	CASSRTAGTDTQYF	TGTGCCAGCAGTAGAACCGCCGGCACAGATACGCAGTATTTT
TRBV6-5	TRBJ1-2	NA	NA	CASSLDGANYGYTF	TGTGCCAGCAGCCTGGACGGAGCTAACTATGGCTACACCTTC
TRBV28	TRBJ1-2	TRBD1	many	CASRPGQRYGYTF	TGTGCCAGCCGACCGGGACAGCGTTATGGCTACACCTTC
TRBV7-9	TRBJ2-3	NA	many	CASSFFERGTDTQYF	TGTGCCAGCAGCTTTTTCGAGCGGGGCACAGATACGCAGTATTTT
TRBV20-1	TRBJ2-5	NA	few	CSARGWGAQETQYF	TGCAGTGCTAGAGGATGGGGGGCCCAAGAGACCCAGTACTTC
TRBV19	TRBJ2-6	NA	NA	CASSMSQGIFLTF	TGTGCCAGTAGTATGTCGCAGGGTATATTCCTGACTTTC
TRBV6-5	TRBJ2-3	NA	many	CASSYSWDSSSTDTQYF	TGTGCCAGCAGTTACTCCTGGGATTCCAGCAGCACAGATACGCAGTATTTT